Sequencing of this T cell receptor (beta chain) was carried out in a study of T cell changes during pregnancy in multiple sclerosis. Germline lookup yields CDR1 SGDLS and CDR2 YYNGEE. The CDR3 contains 15 residues. The V end was cut by 0 bases, the J end by 5 bases, with 14 bases between. Sequenced by immunoSEQ multiplex PCR; TCRdb stores in-frame clones only, minus some. The table has 42,000 or so clones, 70% to 90% seen once. In its sample, this clone was seen a few times. This sequence joins TRBV9 and TRBJ1-1; D ambiguous. The input for sequencing was CD4+ T cells from peripheral blood mononuclear cells, taken after pregnancy. The sequence derives from a female donor with multiple sclerosis, enrolled in a pregnancy study. The CDR3 nucleotides are TGTGCCAGCAGCGTAGAGGCGACTATGGATACTGAAGCTTTCTTT. The encoded protein is CASSVEATMDTEAFF.